This TCR beta chain was captured by sequencing in a study of molecular identifiers for immune sequencing clone quantification. The germline V gene encodes CDR1 SGHNT and CDR2 YYREEE (reference sequence). With 2 bases clipped from V and 9 bases from J, the junction kept 7 bases outside the gene matches. This CDR3 spans 14 amino acids. In preparing bulk TCR libraries, previously described methods and listed TCR primers were used. TCRdb itself ran the PCR reads through MiXCR, one entry per CDR3 protein. The sample consists of about 500,000 distinct CDR3 sequences, roughly 24% of them appearing once. This clonotype was seen many times.

The chain joins TRBV5-4 to TRBJ2-2; TRBD2 matches 7 bases. The source is a human donor in good health. Some libraries in this study had Jurkat cell RNA spiked in. The sample comprised naive CD8+ T cells from blood, with Jurkat cell RNA spiked in. Subset defined: FACS-sorted CD8+CD4-CCR7+CD45RA+ naive T cells. As DNA, the CDR3 is TGTGCCAGCAGCTTTGCTAGCGGTGCCAGGGAGCTGTTTTTT. This encodes CASSFASGARELFF.